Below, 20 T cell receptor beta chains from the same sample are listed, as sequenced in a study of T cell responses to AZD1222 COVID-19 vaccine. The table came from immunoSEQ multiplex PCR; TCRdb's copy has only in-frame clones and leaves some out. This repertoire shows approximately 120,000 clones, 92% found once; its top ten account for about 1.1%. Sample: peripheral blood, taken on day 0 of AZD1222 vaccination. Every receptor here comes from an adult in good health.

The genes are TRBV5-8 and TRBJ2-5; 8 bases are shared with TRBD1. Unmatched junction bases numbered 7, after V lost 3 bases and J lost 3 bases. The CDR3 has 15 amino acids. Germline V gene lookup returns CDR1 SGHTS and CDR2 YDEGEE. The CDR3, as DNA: TGTGCCAGCAGCTACAGGGGGAATTCTAAAGAGACCCAGTACTTC. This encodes CASSYRGNSKETQYF.

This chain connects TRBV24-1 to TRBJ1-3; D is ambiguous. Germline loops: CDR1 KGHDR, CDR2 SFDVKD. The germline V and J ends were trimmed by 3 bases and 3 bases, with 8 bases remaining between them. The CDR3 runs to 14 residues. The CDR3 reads CATSDRVCGNTIYF. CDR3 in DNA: TGTGCCACCAGTGATAGGGTTTGTGGAAACACCATATATTTT.

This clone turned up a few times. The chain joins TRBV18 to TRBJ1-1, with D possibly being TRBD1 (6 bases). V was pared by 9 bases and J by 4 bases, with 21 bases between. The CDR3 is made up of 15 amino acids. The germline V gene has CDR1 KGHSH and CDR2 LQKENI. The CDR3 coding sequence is TGTGCCAGTTATCAACGAGAAGGGGGTAGCACTGAAGCTTTCTTT. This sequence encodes CASYQREGGSTEAFF.

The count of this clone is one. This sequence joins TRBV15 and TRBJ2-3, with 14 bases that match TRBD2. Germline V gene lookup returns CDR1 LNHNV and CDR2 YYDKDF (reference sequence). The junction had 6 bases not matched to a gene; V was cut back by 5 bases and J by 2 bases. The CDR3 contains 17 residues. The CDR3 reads CATSPGLAGVVTDTQYF. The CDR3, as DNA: TGTGCCACCAGCCCGGGACTAGCGGGAGTTGTCACAGATACGCAGTATTTT.

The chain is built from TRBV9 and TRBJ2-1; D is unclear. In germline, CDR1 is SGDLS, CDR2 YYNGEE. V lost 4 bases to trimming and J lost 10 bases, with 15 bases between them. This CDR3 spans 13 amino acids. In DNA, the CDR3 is TGTGCCAGCAGCCCCCCGGGCCTCCGGGAGCAGTTCTTC. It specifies CASSPPGLREQFF.

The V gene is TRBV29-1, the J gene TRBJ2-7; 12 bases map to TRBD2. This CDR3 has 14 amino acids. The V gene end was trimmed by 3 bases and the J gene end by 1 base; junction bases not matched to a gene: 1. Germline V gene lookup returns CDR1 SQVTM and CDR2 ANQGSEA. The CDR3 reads CSVEGLAGSYEQYF. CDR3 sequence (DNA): TGCAGCGTTGAGGGACTAGCGGGTTCCTACGAGCAGTACTTC.

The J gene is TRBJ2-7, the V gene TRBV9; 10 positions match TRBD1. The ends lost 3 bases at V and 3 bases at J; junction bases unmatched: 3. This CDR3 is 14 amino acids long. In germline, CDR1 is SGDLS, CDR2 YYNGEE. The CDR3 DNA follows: TGTGCCAGCAGCGGGGGGACAGGGGACTACGAGCAGTACTTC. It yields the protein CASSGGTGDYEQYF.

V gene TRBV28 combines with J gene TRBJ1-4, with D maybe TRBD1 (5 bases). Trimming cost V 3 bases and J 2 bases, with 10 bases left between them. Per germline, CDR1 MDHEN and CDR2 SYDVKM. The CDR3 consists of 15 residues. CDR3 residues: CASSLEGSTNEKLFF. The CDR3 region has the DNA TGTGCCAGCAGTTTGGAGGGGTCCACTAATGAAAAACTGTTTTTT.

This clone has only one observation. The CDR3 region is CASSLVGGPRGTDTQYF. As DNA, the CDR3 is TGCGCCAGCAGCTTGGTGGGGGGACCTCGAGGCACAGATACGCAGTATTTT. The chain recombines TRBV5-1 with TRBJ2-3; D is perhaps TRBD2 (6 bases). From germline, CDR1 is SGHRS and CDR2 YFSETQ. This CDR3 spans 17 amino acids. V lost 0 bases and J 1 base, leaving 15 bases between the germline ends.

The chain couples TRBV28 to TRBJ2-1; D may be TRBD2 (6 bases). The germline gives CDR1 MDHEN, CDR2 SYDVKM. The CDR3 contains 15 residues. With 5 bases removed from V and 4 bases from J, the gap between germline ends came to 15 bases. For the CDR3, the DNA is TGTGCCAGCAGTCCCGGGACTCTCCTATACAATGAGCAGTTCTTC. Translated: CASSPGTLLYNEQFF.

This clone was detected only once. CDR3: CATAQTGGTEAFF. CDR3 DNA sequence: TGTGCCACAGCTCAGACAGGCGGGACTGAAGCTTTCTTT. This chain joins TRBV10-3 and TRBJ1-1; TRBD1 is a possible D gene (6 bases). In germline, CDR1 is ENHRY, CDR2 SYGVKD. The CDR3 spans 13 residues. Trimming took off 10 bases at V and 5 bases at J, with 17 bases between the two ends.

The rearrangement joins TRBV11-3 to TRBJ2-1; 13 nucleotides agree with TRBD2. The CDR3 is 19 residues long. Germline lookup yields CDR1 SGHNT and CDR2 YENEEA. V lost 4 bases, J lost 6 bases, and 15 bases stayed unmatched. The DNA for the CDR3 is TGTGCCAGCAGCTCGTTAGAGTGGGTGGGGACTAGCGGGACCAATGAGCAGTTCTTC. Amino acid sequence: CASSSLEWVGTSGTNEQFF.

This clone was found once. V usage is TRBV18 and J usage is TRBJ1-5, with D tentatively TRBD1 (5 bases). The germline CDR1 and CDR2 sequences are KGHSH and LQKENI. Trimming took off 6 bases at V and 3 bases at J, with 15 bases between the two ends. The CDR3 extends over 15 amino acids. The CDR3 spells CASSPQGGFNQPQHF. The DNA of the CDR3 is TGTGCCAGCTCTCCCCAGGGAGGGTTCAATCAGCCCCAGCATTTT.

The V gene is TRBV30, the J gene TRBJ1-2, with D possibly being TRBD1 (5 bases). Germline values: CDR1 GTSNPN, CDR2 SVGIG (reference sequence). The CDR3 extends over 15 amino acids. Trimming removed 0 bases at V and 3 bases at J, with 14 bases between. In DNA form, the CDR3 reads TGTGCCTGGAGTGTTCTCGGCAGGGAGCACTATGGCTACACCTTC. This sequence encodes CAWSVLGREHYGYTF.

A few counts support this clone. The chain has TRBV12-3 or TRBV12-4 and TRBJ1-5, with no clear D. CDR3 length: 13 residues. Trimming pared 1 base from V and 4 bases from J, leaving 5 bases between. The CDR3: CASSLVGNQPQHF. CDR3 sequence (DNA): TGTGCCAGCAGTTTAGTAGGGAATCAGCCCCAGCATTTT.

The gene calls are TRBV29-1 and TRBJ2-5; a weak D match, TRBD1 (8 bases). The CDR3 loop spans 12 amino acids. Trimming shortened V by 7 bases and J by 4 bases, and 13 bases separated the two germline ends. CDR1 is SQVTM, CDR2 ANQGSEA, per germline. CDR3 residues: CSGHRGGETQYF. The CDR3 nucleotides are TGCAGCGGACACAGGGGGGGAGAGACCCAGTACTTC.

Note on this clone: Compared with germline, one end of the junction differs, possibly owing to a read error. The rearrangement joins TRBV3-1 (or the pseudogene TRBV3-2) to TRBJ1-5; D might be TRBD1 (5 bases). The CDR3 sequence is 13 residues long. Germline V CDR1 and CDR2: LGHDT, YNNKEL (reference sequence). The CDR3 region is CASSQGGKQPQHF. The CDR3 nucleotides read TGTGCCAGCAGCCAAGGGGGCAAACAGCCCCAGCATTTT.

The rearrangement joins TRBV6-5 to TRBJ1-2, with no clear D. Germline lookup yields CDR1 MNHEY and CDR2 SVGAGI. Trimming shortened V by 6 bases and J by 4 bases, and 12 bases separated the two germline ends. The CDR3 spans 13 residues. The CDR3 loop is CASSRTAAYGYTF. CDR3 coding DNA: TGTGCCAGCAGCCGGACGGCAGCCTATGGCTACACCTTC.

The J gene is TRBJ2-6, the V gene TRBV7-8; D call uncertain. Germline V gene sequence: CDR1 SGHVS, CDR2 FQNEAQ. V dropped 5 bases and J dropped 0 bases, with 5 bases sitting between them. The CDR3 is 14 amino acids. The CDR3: CASSVYSGANVLTF. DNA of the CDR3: TGTGCCAGCAGCGTTTACTCTGGGGCCAACGTCCTGACTTTC.

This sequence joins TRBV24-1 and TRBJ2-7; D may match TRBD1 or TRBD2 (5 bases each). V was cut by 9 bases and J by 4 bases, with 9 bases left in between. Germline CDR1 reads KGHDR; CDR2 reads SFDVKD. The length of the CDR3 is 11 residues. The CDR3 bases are TGTGCCACCTCAGAGGGGTACGAGCAGTACTTC. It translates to CATSEGYEQYF.